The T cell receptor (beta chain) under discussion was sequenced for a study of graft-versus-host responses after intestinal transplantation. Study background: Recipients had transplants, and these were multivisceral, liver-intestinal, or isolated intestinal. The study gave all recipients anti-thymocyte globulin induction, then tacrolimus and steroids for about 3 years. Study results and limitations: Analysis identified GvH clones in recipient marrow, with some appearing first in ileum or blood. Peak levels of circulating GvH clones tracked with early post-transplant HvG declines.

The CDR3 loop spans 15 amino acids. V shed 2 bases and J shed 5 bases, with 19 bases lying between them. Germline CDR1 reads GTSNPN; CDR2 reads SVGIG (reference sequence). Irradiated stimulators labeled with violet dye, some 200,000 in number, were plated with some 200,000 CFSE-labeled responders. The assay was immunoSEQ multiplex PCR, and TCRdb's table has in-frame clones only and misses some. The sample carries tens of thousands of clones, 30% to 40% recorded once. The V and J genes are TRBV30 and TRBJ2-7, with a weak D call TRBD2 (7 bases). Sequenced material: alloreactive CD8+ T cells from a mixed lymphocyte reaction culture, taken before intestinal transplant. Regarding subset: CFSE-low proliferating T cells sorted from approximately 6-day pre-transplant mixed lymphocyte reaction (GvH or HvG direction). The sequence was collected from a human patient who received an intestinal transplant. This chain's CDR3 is CAWSRLALGGDEQYF. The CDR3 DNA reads TGTGCCTGGAGTCGTCTAGCCCTAGGGGGGGACGAGCAGTACTTC. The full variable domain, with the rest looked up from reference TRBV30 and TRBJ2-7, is SQTIHQWPATLVQPVGSPLSLECTVEGTSNPNLYWYRQAAGRGLQLLFYSVGIGQISSEVPQNLSASRPQDRQFILSSKKLLLSDSGFYLCAWSRLALGGDEQYFGPGTRLTVT.